This TCR beta chain was recorded in a study of shared clonotypes between healthy human individuals. DNA at about 210 ng, tens of thousands of T cell genomes, went into sorted-subset replicate PCRs. TCRdb's table, derived via immunoSEQ multiplex PCR, lists solely in-frame clones and lacks some. The sample records approximately 2,300,000 clones, around 92% being singletons. This clone is a singleton in its sample. The V and J ends lost 0 bases and 4 bases respectively, with 13 bases between them. Germline V gives CDR1 SGDLS, CDR2 YYNGEE. The CDR3 totals 15 residues. Donors, without exception, were Caucasian adults residing in Nashville, Tennessee. Division of CD4+ cells produced a CD45RA+ naive subset and a CD45RA-negative memory subset.

Specimen: naive CD4+ T cells from PBMCs. Subset meaning: CD45RA+ positively selected. This TCR was recovered from a man younger than 35 in good health. Some clones in this sample may be carry-over from other donors' samples. V is TRBV9 and J is TRBJ2-5; D might be TRBD1 (6 bases). For the CDR3, the DNA is TGTGCCAGCAGCGTAGGGTCCAGGGGACGAGAGACCCAGTACTTC. Its translation: CASSVGSRGRETQYF.